Listed here are 32 T cell receptor beta chains from one sample, sequenced in a study of cytomegalovirus exposure and HLA in healthy donors. The PCR had 60 Vbeta and 13 Jbeta primers. TCRdb's copy holds only in-frame clones and misses some; the assay was immunoSEQ multiplex PCR. Its table lists over 65,000 clones. Source material: PBMCs. These receptors were collected from a man aged 25 to 40 in good health and CMV-seronegative.

The V and J genes are TRBV2 and TRBJ1-5; the D is unclear. The CDR3 extends over 13 amino acids. V lost 3 bases, J lost 6 bases, and 9 bases lay in between. CDR1 is SNHLY and CDR2 is FYNNEI in the germline V gene. The DNA of the CDR3 is TGTGCCAGCAGTGACGAGGAGGGTCAGCCCCAGCATTTT. The encoded protein is CASSDEEGQPQHF.

The V call is TRBV27, the J call TRBJ2-5, with TRBD1 identical over 8 bases. CDR3 length equals 14 residues. Germline V CDR1 and CDR2: MNHEY, SMNVEV (reference sequence). After removal of 5 bases from V and 5 bases from J, the junction contained 7 bases not matched to a gene. CDR3 amino acids: CASSPGQGRETQYF. In DNA, the CDR3 is TGTGCCAGCAGTCCTGGACAGGGTCGGGAGACCCAGTACTTC.

The chain has TRBV30 and TRBJ2-7, with unresolved D. V was clipped by 6 bases and J by 2 bases, with 23 bases between them. The germline CDR1 and CDR2 sequences are GTSNPN and SVGIG (reference sequence). The CDR3 loop spans 16 amino acids. The CDR3 DNA sequence: TGTGCCTGCAACTCCGCGACCATTCGGAGCCCCTACGAGCAGTACTTC. Protein sequence: CACNSATIRSPYEQYF.

This CDR3 is CASSSHYEQYF. The DNA of the CDR3 is TGTGCCAGCAGTTCCCACTACGAGCAGTACTTC. The chain uses TRBV28 and TRBJ2-5, with unresolved D. The J call is in doubt because the DNA end fits TRBJ2-7 better. The germline gives CDR1 MDHEN, CDR2 SYDVKM. The CDR3 covers 11 residues.

The V call is TRBV9, the J call TRBJ2-7, with 9 bases identical to TRBD2. The CDR3 totals 15 residues. Trimming took 3 bases from V and 5 from J; bases not matched to a gene: 9. Per the germline V gene, CDR1 is SGDLS and CDR2 is YYNGEE. The CDR3 DNA reads TGTGCCAGCAGCGACCCCGTAGCGGGAGATGACGAGCAGTACTTC. This translates into CASSDPVAGDDEQYF.

The rearrangement links TRBV5-1 to TRBJ1-1; 7 nucleotides match TRBD1. This CDR3 has 14 residues. CDR1 is SGHRS, CDR2 YFSETQ, per germline. Germline trimming cut 6 bases from V and 1 base from J; bases unmatched to any gene: 6. DNA for the CDR3: TGCGCCAGCACAACAGGGGCGGCGAACACTGAAGCTTTCTTT. As protein: CASTTGAANTEAFF.

Turning to this clone: One end of the junction is discordant with germline, which a read error may explain. The chain is built from TRBV4-1 and TRBJ1-2; D perhaps matches TRBD1 (6 bases). There are 13 residues in the CDR3. Per germline, CDR1 MGHRA and CDR2 YSYEKL. In DNA form, the CDR3 reads TGCGCCAGCAGCCAAATTCCGACGGGGAGTAGGGGGTTC. The encoded protein is CASSQIPTGSRGF.

This rearrangement joins TRBV11-2 to TRBJ1-1; 8 bases map to TRBD1. The CDR3 contains 15 residues. The germline V gene encodes CDR1 SGHAT and CDR2 FQNNGV. Trimming took 5 bases from V and 4 from J; bases not matched to a gene: 9. The CDR3 DNA follows: TGTGCCAGCAGCCCGGGACAGGCCGGGAGCACTGAAGCTTTCTTT. It specifies CASSPGQAGSTEAFF.

The rearrangement links TRBV4-1 to TRBJ2-7; 7 positions agree with TRBD1. Germline CDR1 MGHRA, CDR2 YSYEKL. There are 15 residues in the CDR3. After removal of 2 bases from V and 5 bases from J, the junction contained 9 bases not matched to a gene. CDR3 amino acids: CASSQYGTVTNEQYF. The CDR3 nucleotides are TGCGCCAGCAGCCAATACGGGACAGTCACTAACGAGCAGTACTTC.

The chain joins TRBV7-3 to TRBJ2-5, with 8 bases fitting TRBD1. Germline V CDR1 and CDR2: SGHTA, FQGTGA. CDR3 length: 15 amino acids. Trimming cost V 4 bases and J 7 bases; bases outside gene matches: 11. The CDR3 reads CASSSGQVGSGTQYF. For the CDR3, the DNA is TGTGCCAGCAGCTCGGGACAGGTGGGGTCGGGGACCCAGTACTTC.

This chain connects TRBV7-2 to TRBJ1-5; tentatively, D is TRBD1 (5 bases). Germline CDR1 is SGHTA and CDR2 is FQGNSA. The CDR3 loop spans 13 amino acids. The germline V and J ends were trimmed by 2 bases and 7 bases, with 9 bases remaining between them. CDR3 nucleotides: TGTGCCAGCAGCTTACGGGGGGACCAGCCCCAGCATTTT. Translation: CASSLRGDQPQHF.

The chain joins TRBV12-5 to TRBJ2-1, with a tentative D call TRBD2 (6 bases). Trimming cost V 4 bases and J 5 bases, with 18 bases left between them. The CDR3 has 16 amino acids. In germline, CDR1 is LGHNT, CDR2 FRNRAP. CDR3 nucleotides: TGTGCTAGTGGTTCAAACCCTAGCGCTTTAAACAATGAGCAGTTCTTC. Translating it yields CASGSNPSALNNEQFF.

The chain uses TRBV5-1 and TRBJ2-7, with no clear D. The germline V gene encodes CDR1 SGHRS and CDR2 YFSETQ. Trimming took 7 bases from V and 7 from J, leaving 18 bases between them. This CDR3 is 13 amino acids long. CDR3 residues: CASLGDWSNEQYF. CDR3 sequence (DNA): TGCGCCAGCCTTGGAGACTGGTCTAATGAGCAGTACTTC. Based on the CDR3 plus reference TRBV5-1 and TRBJ2-7, the full variable domain is KAGVTQTPRYLIKTRGQQVTLSCSPISGHRSVSWYQQTPGQGLQFLFEYFSETQRNKGNFPGRFSGRQFSNSRSEMNVSTLELGDSALYLCASLGDWSNEQYFGPGTRLTVT.

The chain carries TRBV27 and TRBJ2-7; a weak D match, TRBD2 (7 bases). Trimming stripped 6 bases from V and 2 bases from J, with 11 bases between. Germline V CDR1 and CDR2: MNHEY, SMNVEV (reference sequence). CDR3 length: 13 amino acids. The CDR3 region is CASRGGAPYEQYF. Written as DNA, the CDR3 is TGTGCCAGCAGGGGGGGGGCTCCCTACGAGCAGTACTTC.

This chain connects TRBV19 to TRBJ2-7, with D unresolved. Germline V gives CDR1 LNHDA, CDR2 SQIVND (reference sequence). The V end lost 0 bases, the J end lost 5 bases, and 5 bases lay between the germline ends. The CDR3 length is 12 residues. The CDR3 protein is CASSIDSDEQYF. The CDR3 nucleotides read TGTGCCAGTAGTATAGACTCGGACGAGCAGTACTTC. Combining the CDR3 with reference TRBV19 and TRBJ2-7 gives the whole variable domain DGGITQSPKYLFRKEGQNVTLSCEQNLNHDAMYWYRQDPGQGLRLIYYSQIVNDFQKGDIAEGYSVSREKKESFPLTVTSAQKNPTAFYLCASSIDSDEQYFGPGTRLTVT.

The rearrangement joins TRBV29-1 to TRBJ2-1; D gene uncertain. The germline CDR1 and CDR2 sequences are SQVTM and ANQGSEA. CDR3 length: 15 residues. The ends were cut back, 4 bases at V and 0 bases at J, with 13 bases in the middle. The CDR3 sequence is CSVGAFANSYNEQFF. CDR3 nucleotide sequence: TGCAGCGTTGGGGCTTTTGCGAACTCCTACAATGAGCAGTTCTTC.

CDR3 residues: CASSGGGGIAYEQYF. CDR3 bases: TGTGCCAGCTCCGGCGGGGGGGGGATTGCCTACGAGCAGTACTTC. The genes are TRBV18 and TRBJ2-7; 9 positions match TRBD2. The junction had 8 bases not matched to a gene; V was cut back by 6 bases and J by 2 bases. The CDR3 contains 15 residues. Germline loops: CDR1 KGHSH, CDR2 LQKENI.

The rearrangement links TRBV5-4 to TRBJ2-1, with 7 bases identical to TRBD2. The junction had 13 bases not matched to a gene; V was cut back by 3 bases and J by 7 bases. Germline lookup yields CDR1 SGHNT and CDR2 YYREEE (reference sequence). The CDR3 contains 16 residues. The CDR3 loop reads CASSWGPGGGDNEQFF. CDR3 nucleotides: TGTGCCAGCAGCTGGGGACCGGGAGGAGGAGATAATGAGCAGTTCTTC. The whole variable domain, filled in from reference TRBV5-4 and TRBJ2-1, reads ETGVTQSPTHLIKTRGQQVTLRCSSQSGHNTVSWYQQALGQGPQFIFQYYREEENGRGNFPPRFSGLQFPNYSSELNVNALELDDSALYLCASSWGPGGGDNEQFFGPGTRLTVL.

The chain is built from TRBV7-3 and TRBJ2-5; D is ambiguous. The CDR3 has 13 residues. Germline V gives CDR1 SGHTA, CDR2 FQGTGA. V lost 2 bases, J lost 3 bases, and 7 bases lay in between. CDR3 loop: CASSLSSEETQYF. The DNA for the CDR3 is TGTGCCAGCAGCTTATCCTCTGAAGAGACCCAGTACTTC.

V gene TRBV6-1 combines with J gene TRBJ2-1; D might be TRBD2 (5 bases). Germline CDR1 is MNHNS and CDR2 is SASEGT. V was pared by 1 base and J by 8 bases, with 15 bases between. This CDR3 has 15 residues. CDR3 DNA: TGTGCCAGCAGTGAAGTAAGCGGCGGTGGGGATGAGCAGTTCTTC. Translation gives CASSEVSGGGDEQFF.

The genes are TRBV7-2 and TRBJ2-5, with 7 bases matching TRBD1. Germline V gives CDR1 SGHTA, CDR2 FQGNSA. This CDR3 region has 15 residues. J gave up 5 bases and V 1 base, and 7 bases lay outside the gene matches. The CDR3 region is CASSLESGRGETQYF. For the CDR3, the DNA is TGTGCCAGCAGCTTAGAATCGGGCAGGGGGGAGACCCAGTACTTC. The whole variable domain, remainder taken from reference TRBV7-2 and TRBJ2-5, is GAGVSQSPSNKVTEKGKDVELRCDPISGHTALYWYRQSLGQGLEFLIYFQGNSAPDKSGLPSDRFSAERTGGSVSTLTIQRTQQEDSAVYLCASSLESGRGETQYFGPGTRLLVL.

CDR3 sequence: CASSLARRGVFQPQHF. CDR3 nucleotide sequence: TGTGCCAGCAGCTTAGCGCGTAGGGGTGTATTTCAGCCCCAGCATTTT. J is TRBJ1-5 and V is TRBV7-2; maybe TRBD1 (5 bases). There are 16 residues in the CDR3. Germline V gives CDR1 SGHTA, CDR2 FQGNSA. Trimming stripped 0 bases from V and 6 bases from J, with 15 bases between.

The chain carries TRBV9 and TRBJ1-3; D gene uncertain. CDR1 and CDR2 (germline): SGDLS, YYNGEE. The CDR3 loop spans 17 amino acids. The V end lost 3 bases, the J end lost 0 bases, and 16 bases lay between the germline ends. For the CDR3, the DNA is TGTGCCAGCAGCGCCAAGACTGCTACTTACTCTGGAAACACCATATATTTT. As protein: CASSAKTATYSGNTIYF.

The J gene is TRBJ2-2, the V gene TRBV5-4, with 12 bases matching TRBD1. Germline lookup yields CDR1 SGHNT and CDR2 YYREEE (reference sequence). The ends lost 1 base at V and 7 bases at J; junction bases unmatched: 5. The CDR3 covers 16 residues. CDR3 sequence (DNA): TGTGCCAGCAGCTTGCCGGGACAGGGGGCCGGCGGGGAGCTGTTTTTT. As protein: CASSLPGQGAGGELFF.

The chain combines TRBV20-1 with TRBJ1-1; D gene uncertain. CDR1 and CDR2 (germline): DFQATT, SNEGSKA (reference sequence). CDR3 length: 9 residues. V gave up 5 bases and J gave up 6 bases, with 4 bases separating them. The CDR3 sequence is CSAYPEAFF. As DNA, the CDR3 is TGCAGTGCTTATCCTGAAGCTTTCTTT.

The chain is built from TRBV5-1 and TRBJ2-3; D is undetermined. The CDR3 runs 14 residues. Germline loops: CDR1 SGHRS, CDR2 YFSETQ. Trimming took 1 base from V and 0 from J, leaving 6 bases between them. As DNA, the CDR3 is TGCGCCAGCAGCTTGTTTACTAGCACAGATACGCAGTATTTT. The encoded protein is CASSLFTSTDTQYF.

This clone registers medium-sized by frequency. This chain uses TRBV6-4 with TRBJ2-3; 7 bases line up with TRBD2. Germline loops: CDR1 MRHNA, CDR2 SNTAGT. V shed 6 bases, J shed 0 bases, and the junction held 6 bases outside the gene matches. This CDR3 has 15 residues. The CDR3 protein is CASSTSGDSTDTQYF. Here the CDR3 DNA reads TGTGCCAGCAGCACCAGCGGGGATAGCACAGATACGCAGTATTTT.

V is TRBV5-4 and J is TRBJ2-7, with TRBD2 identical over 7 bases. Trimming took 0 bases from V and 2 from J; bases not matched to a gene: 5. Germline V gene sequence: CDR1 SGHNT, CDR2 YYREEE (reference sequence). The CDR3 runs 15 residues. The CDR3 sequence: CASSLVERGPYEQYF. Here the CDR3 DNA reads TGTGCCAGCAGCTTGGTCGAGCGGGGCCCCTACGAGCAGTACTTC.

This chain links TRBV29-1 with TRBJ2-5; 7 bases are shared with TRBD1. V was pared by 1 base and J by 1 base, with 3 bases of the junction left unmatched. CDR1 SQVTM and CDR2 ANQGSEA come from the germline V gene. The CDR3 has 14 amino acids. CDR3 residues: CSVEGQGFQETQYF. DNA of the CDR3: TGCAGCGTTGAAGGACAGGGTTTCCAAGAGACCCAGTACTTC. The full variable domain, rest sourced from reference TRBV29-1 and TRBJ2-5, is SAVISQKPSRDICQRGTSLTIQCQVDSQVTMMFWYRQQPGQSLTLIATANQGSEATYESGFVIDKFPISRPNLTFSTLTVSNMSPEDSSIYLCSVEGQGFQETQYFGPGTRLLVL.

This chain uses TRBV6-1 with TRBJ2-7; TRBD1 might be the D (7 bases). CDR1 is MNHNS and CDR2 is SASEGT in the germline V gene. V was clipped by 1 base and J by 2 bases, with 12 bases between them. This CDR3 is 15 amino acids long. The CDR3 is CASSEGGGGTYEQYF. CDR3 bases: TGTGCCAGCAGTGAAGGAGGGGGCGGGACCTACGAGCAGTACTTC.

V usage is TRBV7-2 and J usage is TRBJ1-2; TRBD1 might be the D (5 bases). The ends were cut back, 3 bases at V and 1 base at J, with 6 bases in the middle. The germline V gene encodes CDR1 SGHTA and CDR2 FQGNSA. The CDR3 totals 13 residues. CDR3: CASSFQGNYGYTF. CDR3 bases: TGTGCCAGCAGCTTTCAGGGTAACTATGGCTACACCTTC.

As DNA, the CDR3 is TGTGCCAGCAGCGTGAGCTCCCCCTACAATGAGCAGTTCTTC. Protein product: CASSVSSPYNEQFF. This chain joins TRBV9 and TRBJ2-1; no definite D call. CDR1 SGDLS and CDR2 YYNGEE come from the germline V gene. Deletions cut 2 bases from V and 2 bases from J, with 8 bases between. The CDR3 consists of 14 residues.